This T cell receptor (beta chain) was observed in a study of T cell responses to AZD1222 COVID-19 vaccine. The overall study: Second doses at about 4 or about 12 weeks were pooled. Study results and caveats: At baseline, seropositivity was found in only a handful of AZD1222 recipients.

The method was immunoSEQ multiplex PCR; TCRdb's version includes in-frame clones alone and lacks a portion of them. The table has some 180,000 clones, 92% seen once. On this clone itself: Its target is not known.

The sequence came from an adult in good health. The sample was peripheral blood, taken on day 0 of AZD1222 vaccination.

The CDR3 protein is CASSLEGSGRAVDEQFF. CDR3 sequence (DNA): TGTGCCAGCAGCTTAGAGGGTAGCGGGAGGGCCGTCGATGAGCAGTTCTTC. The chain combines TRBV7-9 with TRBJ2-1; 11 bases align to TRBD2. V shed 1 base, J shed 8 bases, and the junction held 10 bases outside the gene matches. Per the germline V gene, CDR1 is SEHNR and CDR2 is FQNEAQ (reference sequence). The length of the CDR3 is 17 residues.